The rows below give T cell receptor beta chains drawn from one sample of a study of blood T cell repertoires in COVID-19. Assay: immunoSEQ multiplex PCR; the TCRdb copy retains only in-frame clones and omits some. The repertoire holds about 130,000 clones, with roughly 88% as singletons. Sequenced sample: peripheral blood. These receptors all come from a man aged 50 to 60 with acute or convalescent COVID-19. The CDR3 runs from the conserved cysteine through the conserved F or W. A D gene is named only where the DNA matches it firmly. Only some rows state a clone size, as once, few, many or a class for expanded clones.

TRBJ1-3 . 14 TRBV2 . TGTGCCAGCACGGGAACGGGGAGCGGAAACACCATATATTTT CASTGTGSGNTIYF
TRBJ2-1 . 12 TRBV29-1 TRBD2 TGCAGCGCGACTAGCACATACAATGAGCAGTTCTTC CSATSTYNEQFF
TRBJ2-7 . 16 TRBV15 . TGTGCCACCAGCAGAGACGGCGGGCTGCCCTCCTACGAGCAGTACTTC CATSRDGGLPSYEQYF
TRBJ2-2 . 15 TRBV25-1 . TGTGCCAGCAGTGAATACCGACTAGTTCCTCGGGAGCTGTTTTTT CASSEYRLVPRELFF
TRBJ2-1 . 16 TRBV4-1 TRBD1 TGCGCCAGCAGCCATGGGGTAGGACAGGGATTCAATGAGCAGTTCTTC CASSHGVGQGFNEQFF
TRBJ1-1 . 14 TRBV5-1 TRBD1 TGCGCCAGCAGCCTGGGACAGGGGGGCACTGAAGCTTTCTTT CASSLGQGGTEAFF
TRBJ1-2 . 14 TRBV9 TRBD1 TGTGCCAGCAGCGTGAGAGGACAGGGAAATGGCTACACCTTC CASSVRGQGNGYTF
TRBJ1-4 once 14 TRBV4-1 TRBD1 TGCGCCAGCAGCCGAGTAGGGGGCTTGGAAAAACTGTTTTTT CASSRVGGLEKLFF
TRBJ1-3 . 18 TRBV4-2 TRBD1 TGTGCCAGCAGCCCCGGCAACCAGGGACAGGGTTCCGGAAACACCATATATTTT CASSPGNQGQGSGNTIYF
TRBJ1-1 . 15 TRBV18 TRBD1 TGTGCCAGCTCACGAGGGGGCGCCTCGACCACTGAAGCTTTCTTT CASSRGGASTTEAFF
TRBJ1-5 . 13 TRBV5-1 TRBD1 TGCGCCAGCAGGGACAGGGCGCATCAGCCCCAGCATTTT CASRDRAHQPQHF
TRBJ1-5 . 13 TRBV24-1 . TGTGCCACCAGCAGGGATAGCAATCAGCCCCAGCATTTT CATSRDSNQPQHF
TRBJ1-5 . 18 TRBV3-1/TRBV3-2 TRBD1 TGTGCCAGCAGCCAAGGGGGACAGGGTGTTTTTAGAGGTCAGCCCCAGCATTTT CASSQGGQGVFRGQPQHF
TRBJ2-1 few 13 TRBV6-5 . TGTGCCAGCAGTTACATCAAGCACAATGAGCAGTTCTTC CASSYIKHNEQFF
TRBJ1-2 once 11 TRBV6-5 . TGTGCCAGCAGTCGTGGGCCTGGCTACACCTTC CASSRGPGYTF
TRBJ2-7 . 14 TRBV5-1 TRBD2 TGCGCCAGCAGAGGCGGCGGGAGGTCGCGGGAGCAGTACTTC CASRGGGRSREQYF
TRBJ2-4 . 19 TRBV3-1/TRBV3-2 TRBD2 TGTGCCAGCAGCCAATCGGGACTAGCGGGAGGGCCTGCCAAAAACATTCAGTACTTC CASSQSGLAGGPAKNIQYF
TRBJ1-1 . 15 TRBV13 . TGTGCCAGCAGCTTCCGCCAGGGGAAAAGGAATGAAGCTTTCTTT CASSFRQGKRNEAFF
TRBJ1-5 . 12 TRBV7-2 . TGTGCCAGCAGCTTAGACGGTCAGCCCCAGCATTTT CASSLDGQPQHF
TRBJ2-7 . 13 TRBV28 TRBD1 TGTGCCAGTCGGACAGGGGCCACCTACGAGCAGTACTTC CASRTGATYEQYF
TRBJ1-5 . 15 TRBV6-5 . TGTGCCAGCAGGACGGGTGGGAGGACGGATCAGCCCCAGCATTTT CASRTGGRTDQPQHF
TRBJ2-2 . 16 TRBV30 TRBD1 TGTGCCTGGAGGCGCCGGGACAGGGGGTGGACCGGGGAGCTGTTTTTT CAWRRRDRGWTGELFF
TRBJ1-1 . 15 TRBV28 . TGTGCCAGCACGGCATGGGGGGGCCTGAACACTGAAGCTTTCTTT CASTAWGGLNTEAFF
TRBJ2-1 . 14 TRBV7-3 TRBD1 TGTGCCAGCAGCTTAACGGGACAGGGCAATGAGCAGTTCTTC CASSLTGQGNEQFF
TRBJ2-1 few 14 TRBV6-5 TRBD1 TGTGCCAGCAAGGGACAGGGGCCCCTCCATGAGCAGTTCTTC CASKGQGPLHEQFF
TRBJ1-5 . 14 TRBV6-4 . TGTGCCACGTCCTATAGTAGCAAGCGTCAGCCCCAGCATTTT CATSYSSKRQPQHF
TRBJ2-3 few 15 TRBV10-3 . TGTGCCATCAGTGAGACGACAGACGGGTCAGATACGCAGTATTTT CAISETTDGSDTQYF